A selection of T cell receptor beta chains follows, all from one sample in a study of siplizumab effects on memory and regulatory T cells. This table comes from immunoSEQ multiplex PCR, and its TCRdb copy is limited to in-frame clones, with some not included. This table holds approximately 100,000 clones, approximately 92% found once. The specimen was non-Treg CD4+ T cells sorted from blood. The receptors were sampled from a human donor in good health. Both conserved end residues are part of each CDR3. A D gene is named only where the DNA matches it firmly.

J	D	V	CDR3
TRBJ2-3	NA	TRBV18	CASSPPTPSTDTQYF
TRBJ2-3	NA	TRBV5-6	CASSPDSGAGTDTQYF
TRBJ1-3	TRBD1	TRBV7-2	CASSSYRQGGNTIYF
TRBJ2-7	TRBD1	TRBV6-6	CASSSPDRGVYEQYF
TRBJ2-3	TRBD1	TRBV6-4	CASSDEGASTDTQYF
TRBJ1-2	NA	TRBV28	CATEGDRGTF
TRBJ2-1	NA	TRBV6-6	CASSYLSLSYNEQFF
TRBJ2-5	NA	TRBV7-7	CASSFGRQETQYF
TRBJ1-5	NA	TRBV6-1	CASTNNQPQHF
TRBJ1-3	NA	TRBV5-1	CASSLGTGNTIYF
TRBJ1-1	NA	TRBV6-1	CASSEGGRANTEAFF
TRBJ2-2	NA	TRBV12-5	CASAPRLAPGELFF
TRBJ2-1	TRBD2	TRBV7-3	CASSLRGTSGGLSYNEQFF
TRBJ2-7	NA	TRBV7-2	CASSLATFNYEQYF
TRBJ1-1	NA	TRBV19	CASSIRRGQAMNTEAFF
TRBJ2-1	NA	TRBV28	CASTPRSYNEQFF
TRBJ2-5	TRBD2	TRBV7-6	CASSGRGGFGRETQYF
TRBJ2-7	TRBD2	TRBV5-1	CASSFPSGGTYEQYF
TRBJ2-1	TRBD2	TRBV9	CASSVATGLAGGQFF
TRBJ2-5	NA	TRBV19	CASSIEGRQETQYF